The rows below give T cell receptor beta chains drawn from one sample of a study of cytomegalovirus exposure and HLA in healthy donors. Assay: immunoSEQ multiplex PCR; the TCRdb copy retains only in-frame clones and omits some. The table lists 120,000 or so clones, around 77% of them singletons. The sequenced material came from PBMCs. These receptors originate from a man aged 50 or older in good health and CMV-seropositive. Both conserved end residues are part of each CDR3. Each record gives: clone size, V gene, J gene, D gene, CDR3 DNA, CDR3 protein. The D gene is left open where the match is weak. A clone size is listed for some rows: how often the clone was seen (once, few, many), or a class if it is expanded.

NA,TRBV28,TRBJ2-7,TRBD1,TGTGCCAGCAGTTTAACGGGACAGGGTTACGAGCAGTACTTC,CASSLTGQGYEQYF
NA,TRBV5-1,TRBJ2-7,NA,TGCGCCAGCAGCCACAGGCCTTCCTACGAGCAGTACTTC,CASSHRPSYEQYF
NA,TRBV7-9,TRBJ2-7,NA,TGTGCCAGCAGCTTCGCCCAGGGGCCCTTTTACGAGCAGTACTTC,CASSFAQGPFYEQYF
NA,TRBV9,TRBJ2-7,TRBD1,TGTGCCAGCAGCGTAGATAGGGGACAGGGCCTCTACGAGCAGTACTTC,CASSVDRGQGLYEQYF
few,TRBV19,TRBJ1-4,TRBD1,TGTGCCAGTAGTATCGGGACAGGGCCCGAAAAACTGTTTTTT,CASSIGTGPEKLFF
NA,TRBV7-2,TRBJ1-1,NA,TGTGCCAGCAGCCCCCGAACAGGGACGAACACTGAAGCTTTCTTT,CASSPRTGTNTEAFF
NA,TRBV5-1,TRBJ1-1,NA,TGCGCCAGCAGCTTTGGCCCTCTCGGAGCGAACACTGAAGCTTTCTTT,CASSFGPLGANTEAFF
NA,TRBV19,TRBJ1-1,NA,TGTGCCAGCCTATCGAAGTCCATGAACACTGAAGCTTTCTTT,CASLSKSMNTEAFF
few,TRBV2,TRBJ2-1,NA,TGTGCCAGCAGAGGGGGGGGAGGTAAAAATGAGCAGTTCTTC,CASRGGGGKNEQFF
NA,TRBV19,TRBJ2-3,TRBD2,TGTGCCAGTAGAGACCTGACTAGCGACCCAGATACGCAGTATTTT,CASRDLTSDPDTQYF